This T cell receptor beta chain was documented in a study of technical replicates of blood from a few donors. Assay used: immunoSEQ multiplex PCR; TCRdb lists only in-frame clones, some missing. The sample gives around 61,000 clones, around 86% of which show up once; roughly 5% is in the top ten. CDR3 length equals 11 residues. Trimming stripped 8 bases from V and 11 bases from J, with 13 bases between. Germline values: CDR1 MNHEY, CDR2 SVGAGI. The sample consisted of PBMCs. This sequence was found in a human donor in good health. Some clones in this sample may be carry-over from other donors' samples. This sequence joins TRBV6-5 and TRBJ2-4; D possibly corresponds to TRBD1 (5 bases). This chain's CDR3 is CASGPGQVQYF. The CDR3 region has the DNA TGTGCCAGCGGTCCAGGGCAGGTTCAGTACTTC.